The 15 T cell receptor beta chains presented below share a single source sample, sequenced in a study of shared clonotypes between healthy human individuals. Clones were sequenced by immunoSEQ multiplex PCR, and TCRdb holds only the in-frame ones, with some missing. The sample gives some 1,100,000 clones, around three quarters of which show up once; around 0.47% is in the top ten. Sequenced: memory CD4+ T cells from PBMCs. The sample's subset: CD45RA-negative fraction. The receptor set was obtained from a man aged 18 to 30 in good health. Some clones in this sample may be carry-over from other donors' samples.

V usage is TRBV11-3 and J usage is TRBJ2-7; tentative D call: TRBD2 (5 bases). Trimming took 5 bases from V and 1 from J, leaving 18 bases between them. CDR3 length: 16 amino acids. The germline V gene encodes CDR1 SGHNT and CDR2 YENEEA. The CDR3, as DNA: TGTGCCAGCAGCCCGACTTTTGGTCGGGGATCCTACGAGCAGTACTTC. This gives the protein CASSPTFGRGSYEQYF.

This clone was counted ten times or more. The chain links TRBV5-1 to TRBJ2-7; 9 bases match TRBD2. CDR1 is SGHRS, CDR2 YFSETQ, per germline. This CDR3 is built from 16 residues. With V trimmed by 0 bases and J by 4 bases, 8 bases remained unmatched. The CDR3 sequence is CASSLVPTSGFYEQYF. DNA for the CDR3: TGCGCCAGCAGCTTGGTCCCGACTAGCGGCTTTTACGAGCAGTACTTC.

Here the CDR3 reads CASSLGQGLNTEAFF. As DNA, the CDR3 is TGCGCCAGCAGCTTGGGTCAGGGGTTGAACACTGAAGCTTTCTTT. This chain links TRBV5-1 with TRBJ1-1, with D possibly TRBD1 on 6 matching bases. The ends were cut back, 0 bases at V and 0 bases at J, with 9 bases in the middle. The CDR3 spans 15 residues. CDR1 is SGHRS, CDR2 YFSETQ, per germline.

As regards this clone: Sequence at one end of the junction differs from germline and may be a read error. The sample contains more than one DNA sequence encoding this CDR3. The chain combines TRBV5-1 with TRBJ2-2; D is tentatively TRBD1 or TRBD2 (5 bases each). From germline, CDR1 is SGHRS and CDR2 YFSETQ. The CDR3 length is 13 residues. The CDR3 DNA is TGCGCTAGCAGCCCAACGAGGGGAGGGGAGCTGTTTTTT. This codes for CASSPTRGGELFF.

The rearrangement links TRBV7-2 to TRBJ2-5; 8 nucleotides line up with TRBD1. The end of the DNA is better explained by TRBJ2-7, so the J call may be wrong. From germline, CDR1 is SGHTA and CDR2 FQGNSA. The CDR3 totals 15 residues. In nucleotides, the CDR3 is TGTGCCAGCAGCTTAGTTCCAGGGGGCCCCTACGAGCAGTACTTC. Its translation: CASSLVPGGPYEQYF.

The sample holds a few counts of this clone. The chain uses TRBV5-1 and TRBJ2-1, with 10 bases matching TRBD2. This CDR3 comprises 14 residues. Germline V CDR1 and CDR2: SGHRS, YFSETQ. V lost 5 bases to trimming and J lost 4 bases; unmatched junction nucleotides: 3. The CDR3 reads CASSPTSGYNEQFF. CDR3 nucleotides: TGCGCCAGCAGTCCGACTAGCGGGTACAATGAGCAGTTCTTC.

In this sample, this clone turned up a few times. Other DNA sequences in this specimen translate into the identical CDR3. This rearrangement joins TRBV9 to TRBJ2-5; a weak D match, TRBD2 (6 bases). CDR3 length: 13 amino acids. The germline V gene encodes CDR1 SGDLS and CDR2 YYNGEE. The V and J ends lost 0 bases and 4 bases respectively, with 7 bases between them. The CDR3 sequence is CASSVVGGETQYF. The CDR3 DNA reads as TGTGCCAGCAGCGTAGTCGGGGGAGAGACCCAGTACTTC.

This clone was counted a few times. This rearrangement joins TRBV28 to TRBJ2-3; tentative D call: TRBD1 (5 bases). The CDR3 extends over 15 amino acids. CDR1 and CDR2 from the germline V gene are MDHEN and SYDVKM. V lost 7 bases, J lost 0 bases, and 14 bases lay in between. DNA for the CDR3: TGTGCCAGCAATTCTCAGGGTGCTAGCACAGATACGCAGTATTTT. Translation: CASNSQGASTDTQYF. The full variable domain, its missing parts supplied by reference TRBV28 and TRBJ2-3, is DVKVTQSSRYLVKRTGEKVFLECVQDMDHENMFWYRQDPGLGLRLIYFSYDVKMKEKGDIPEGYSVSREKKERFSLILESASTNQTSMYLCASNSQGASTDTQYFGPGTRLTVL.

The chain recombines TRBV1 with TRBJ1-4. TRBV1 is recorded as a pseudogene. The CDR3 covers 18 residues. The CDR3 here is CTSSQDLLWGSPNEKLFF. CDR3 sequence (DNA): TGCACCAGCAGCCAAGATCTGCTATGGGGGAGCCCTAATGAAAAACTGTTTTTT.

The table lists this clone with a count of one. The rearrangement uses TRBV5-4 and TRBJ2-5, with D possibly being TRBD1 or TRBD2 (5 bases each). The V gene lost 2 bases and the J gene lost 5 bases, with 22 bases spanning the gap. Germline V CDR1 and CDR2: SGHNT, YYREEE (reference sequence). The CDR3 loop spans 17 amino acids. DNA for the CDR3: TGTGCCAGCAGCTTAAGGACCCCGCGAGGGGTTCGGGAGACCCAGTACTTC. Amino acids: CASSLRTPRGVRETQYF.

In DNA, the CDR3 is TGTGCCATCACTTTGACAGGAAAGGTCAATGAGCAGTTCTTC. It is translated as CAITLTGKVNEQFF. The chain employs TRBV10-3 and TRBJ2-1; D might be TRBD1 (6 bases). The germline V gene has CDR1 ENHRY and CDR2 SYGVKD. The CDR3 runs 14 residues. V was pared by 7 bases and J by 6 bases, with 16 bases between.

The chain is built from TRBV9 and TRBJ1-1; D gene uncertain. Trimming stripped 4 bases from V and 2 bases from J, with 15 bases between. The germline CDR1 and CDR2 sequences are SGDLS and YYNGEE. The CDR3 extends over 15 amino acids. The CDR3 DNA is TGTGCCAGCAGCCTCCAGGCTCACGGTAACACTGAAGCTTTCTTT. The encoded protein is CASSLQAHGNTEAFF.

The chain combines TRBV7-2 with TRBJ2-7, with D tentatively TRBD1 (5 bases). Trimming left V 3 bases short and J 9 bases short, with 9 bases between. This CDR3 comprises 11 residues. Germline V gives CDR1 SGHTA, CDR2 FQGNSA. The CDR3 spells CASSLGHGQYF. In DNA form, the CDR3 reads TGTGCCAGCAGCTTGGGGCACGGGCAGTACTTC.

The CDR3 protein is CASSLELPLSNTDTQYF. CDR3 nucleotides: TGTGCCAGCAGCTTAGAACTACCCTTGTCAAACACAGATACGCAGTATTTT. V is TRBV7-8 and J is TRBJ2-3; D is ambiguous. Germline CDR1 is SGHVS and CDR2 is FQNEAQ. V was shortened by 1 base and J by 2 bases, with 16 bases between the two germline ends. CDR3 length: 17 amino acids.

The CDR3 reads CASSVVSGRAWDTQYF. CDR3 DNA sequence: TGTGCCAGCAGCGTAGTATCGGGGAGGGCCTGGGATACGCAGTATTTT. This sequence joins TRBV9 and TRBJ2-3, with 7 bases that match TRBD2. CDR1 and CDR2 from the germline V gene are SGDLS and YYNGEE. The V and J ends lost 0 bases and 6 bases, in that order; junction bases with no gene match: 10. This CDR3 has 16 amino acids.